This T cell receptor beta chain comes out of a study of cytotoxic CD8 clonotypes in ibrutinib-treated CLL. Study-level information: Partial responses numbered roughly 24 and complete responses 2; after a median about six years, 14 stayed remitted and about twelve progressed. Overall study results and limits: Public clonotypes proved infrequent, and on treatment they shrank or remained steady. Clonality rose at ibrutinib response and fell back toward baseline at progression.

The data were produced by immunoSEQ multiplex PCR, yet TCRdb's version contains in-frame clones alone and is incomplete. The repertoire holds about 160,000 clones, approximately 80% seen once, with over 2% in the top ten. Around 2.2 micrograms of genomic DNA came from cryopreserved PBMCs for TCR beta libraries. Note on this clone: As yet, its antigen is unknown.

The germline V gene has CDR1 SGHRS and CDR2 YFSETQ. V was clipped by 5 bases and J by 5 bases; unmatched bases: 8. The CDR3 is 15 residues long. The sequence was obtained from a human donor with chronic lymphocytic leukemia. Sequenced here: PBMCs, sampled after 12 months of ibrutinib treatment. The chain combines TRBV5-1 with TRBJ1-2; TRBD1 agrees at 11 bases. CDR3 sequence: CASSQGQGAYYGYTF. The DNA for the CDR3 is TGCGCCAGCAGTCAAGGACAGGGGGCTTATTATGGCTACACCTTC.